This T cell receptor beta chain was captured in a study of graft-versus-host responses after intestinal transplantation. Whole-study results and caveats: Maximum circulating GvH clone levels tracked with early post-transplant HvG decreases. High graft-versus-host to host-versus-graft T cell clonal ratios marked allografts of patients with graft-donor macrochimerism. Marrow from the recipient contained GvH clones, some of which had appeared first in ileum or blood.

Deletions cut 10 bases from V and 1 base from J, with 14 bases between. The CDR3 runs 13 residues. The germline V gene encodes CDR1 MNHNS and CDR2 SASEGT. As for this clone: The antigen remains undetermined.

The data were produced by immunoSEQ multiplex PCR, yet TCRdb's version contains in-frame clones alone and is incomplete. The sample lists 84,000 or so clones; approximately 92% were seen once. Specimen: unstimulated CD8+ T cells sorted from spleen or lymph node cells, collected before transplant. The genes are TRBV6-1 and TRBJ2-7, with no clear D. The clonotype originates from a human donor who was the organ donor for an intestinal transplant. The CDR3 DNA reads as TGTGCCACTTGGGCGACGCGATCCTACGAGCAGTACTTC. Translated: CATWATRSYEQYF.